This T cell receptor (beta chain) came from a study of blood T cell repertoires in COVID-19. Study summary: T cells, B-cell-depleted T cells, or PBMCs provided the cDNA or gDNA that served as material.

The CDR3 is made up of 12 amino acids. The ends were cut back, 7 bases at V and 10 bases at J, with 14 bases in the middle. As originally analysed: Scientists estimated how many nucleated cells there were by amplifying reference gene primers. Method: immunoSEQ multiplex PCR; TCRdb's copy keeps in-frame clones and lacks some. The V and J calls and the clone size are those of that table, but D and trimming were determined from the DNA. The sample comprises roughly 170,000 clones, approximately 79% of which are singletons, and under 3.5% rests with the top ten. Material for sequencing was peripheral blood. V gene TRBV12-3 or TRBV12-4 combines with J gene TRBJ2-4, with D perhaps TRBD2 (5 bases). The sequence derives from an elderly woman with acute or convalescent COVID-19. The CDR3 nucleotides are TGTGCCAGCACTCAGAACCGAGGGATTCAGTACTTC. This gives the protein CASTQNRGIQYF.